This note documents a single T cell receptor beta chain sequence. The source of the sample is a study of blood T cell repertoires in COVID-19. Overall study context: Acute and convalescent COVID-19 specimens originated in the United States, Italy and Spain. PBMCs, B-cell-depleted T cells, or T cells provided the cDNA or gDNA that made up the material.

Authors' methods: Amplification of reference gene primers provided the estimated nucleated cell counts. Assay used: immunoSEQ multiplex PCR; TCRdb lists only in-frame clones, some missing. That table gives V, J and clone size, and the DNA gave D and trimming. The profile shows some 100,000 clones, less than 90% of them singletons. Germline V gene lookup returns CDR1 MNHNY and CDR2 SVGAGI (reference sequence). The V gene lost 0 bases and the J gene lost 5 bases, with 10 bases spanning the gap. The CDR3 is made up of 14 amino acids. The chain recombines TRBV6-6 with TRBJ1-2; D might be TRBD1 (6 bases). The receptor comes from a man aged 65 to 79 who had recovered from COVID-19. The sequencing input was peripheral blood. DNA of the CDR3: TGTGCCAGCAGTTACTCGGACAGAAATTATGGCTACACCTTC. This sequence encodes CASSYSDRNYGYTF.